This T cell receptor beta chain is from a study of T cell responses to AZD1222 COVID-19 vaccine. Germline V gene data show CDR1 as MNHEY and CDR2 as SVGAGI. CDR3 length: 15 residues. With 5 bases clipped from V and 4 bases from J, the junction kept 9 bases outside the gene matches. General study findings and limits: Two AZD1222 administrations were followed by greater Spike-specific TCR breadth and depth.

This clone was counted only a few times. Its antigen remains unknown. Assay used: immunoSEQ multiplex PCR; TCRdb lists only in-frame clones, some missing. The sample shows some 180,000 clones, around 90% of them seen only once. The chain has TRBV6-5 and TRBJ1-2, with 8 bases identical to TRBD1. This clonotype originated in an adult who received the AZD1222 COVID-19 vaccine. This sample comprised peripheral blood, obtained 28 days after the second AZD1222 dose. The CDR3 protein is CASSPRTGFSYGYTF. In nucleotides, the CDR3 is TGTGCCAGCAGTCCTAGGACAGGGTTTAGCTATGGCTACACCTTC.